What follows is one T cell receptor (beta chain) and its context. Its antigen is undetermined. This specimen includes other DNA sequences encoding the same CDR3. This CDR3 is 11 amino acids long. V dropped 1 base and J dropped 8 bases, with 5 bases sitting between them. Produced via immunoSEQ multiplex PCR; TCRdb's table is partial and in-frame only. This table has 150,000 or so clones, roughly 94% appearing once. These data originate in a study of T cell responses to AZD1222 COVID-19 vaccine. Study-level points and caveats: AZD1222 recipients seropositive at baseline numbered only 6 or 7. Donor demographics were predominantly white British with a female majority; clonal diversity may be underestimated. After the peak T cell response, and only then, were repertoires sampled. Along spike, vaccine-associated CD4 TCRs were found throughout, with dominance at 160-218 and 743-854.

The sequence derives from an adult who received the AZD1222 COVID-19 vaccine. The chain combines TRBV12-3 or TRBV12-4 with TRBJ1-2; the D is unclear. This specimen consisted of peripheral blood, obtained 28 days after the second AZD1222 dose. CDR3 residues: CASSLGGGYTF. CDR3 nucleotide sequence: TGTGCCAGCAGTTTAGGGGGAGGCTACACCTTC.